The 15 T cell receptor beta chains below all came from one sample that was sequenced in a study of regulatory T cells in long-lasting Graves disease. Combining iRepertoire HTBI primers with Arm-PCR of CDR3 regions, the authors built TCR beta libraries. TCRdb re-analysed the multiplex PCR reads in MiXCR, keeping a single row per CDR3 protein. The sample includes about 500,000 distinct CDR3 sequences, around 12% seen only once; the top ten take about 8.9%. Time point in this sample: newly diagnosed GD, antithyroid drugs for less than 3 months. There was RNA extracted from PBMCs, and the TCR library was made from it. The same specimen was also included in a second study, on T cells in Graves' hyperthyroidism and ophthalmopathy.

The starting material was peripheral blood mononuclear cells (PBMCs), obtained at new diagnosis, from a patient treated with antithyroid drugs. Source of these receptors: a woman in her twenties or thirties with Graves disease.

V gene TRBV29-1 combines with J gene TRBJ2-1; TRBD2 matches 10 bases. V trimming: 8 bases; J trimming: 6 bases; junction bases outside the gene matches: 7. Germline-derived CDR1 and CDR2 are SQVTM and ANQGSEA. CDR3 length: 13 residues. In nucleotides, the CDR3 is TGCAGCTCTAGCGGGAGTCTTTTCAATGAGCAGTTCTTC. Its translation is CSSSGSLFNEQFF.

This clonotype was recorded many times. The J gene is TRBJ1-6, the V gene TRBV5-5, with D hard to call. Trimming left V 1 base short and J 8 bases short, with 7 bases between. The CDR3 totals 13 residues. Germline V gives CDR1 SGHKS, CDR2 YYEKEE (reference sequence). The CDR3 reads CASSLKQDSPLHF. The CDR3 nucleotides are TGTGCCAGCAGCTTGAAGCAGGATTCACCCCTCCACTTT.

In its sample, this clonotype was seen a few times. The J gene is TRBJ2-7, the V gene TRBV10-3; TRBD2 aligns across 7 bases. CDR3 length: 15 residues. V lost 8 bases and J lost 3; bases outside the gene matches: 13. The V gene's germline CDR1 is ENHRY and CDR2 SYGVKD. CDR3 nucleotides: TGTGCCATCGGAGTAGGGGCGGGAGAGGACTACGAGCAGTACTTC. Its translation is CAIGVGAGEDYEQYF.

This chain connects TRBV12-3 or TRBV12-4 to TRBJ2-4, with a weak D call TRBD1 (6 bases). The CDR3 is 15 residues long. Trimming took off 3 bases at V and 3 bases at J, with 12 bases between the two ends. The CDR3 DNA is TGTGCCAGCAGTTTTGGGGGCATGGGCAAAAACATTCAGTACTTC. It encodes CASSFGGMGKNIQYF.

This clonotype has only a few counts. The chain links TRBV6-2 or TRBV6-3 to TRBJ2-1, with D possibly TRBD2 on 6 matching bases. Trimming took 0 bases from V and 4 from J, leaving 13 bases between them. The CDR3 has 16 residues. From germline, CDR1 is MNHEY and CDR2 SVGEGT. The CDR3 spells CASSYSRDFGYNEQFF. The CDR3 DNA is TGTGCCAGCAGTTACTCGAGGGACTTCGGGTACAATGAGCAGTTCTTC.

This clonotype was counted at least ten times. The rearrangement links TRBV6-5 to TRBJ2-7; D might be TRBD2 (5 bases). V shed 4 bases and J shed 4 bases, with 8 bases lying between them. Germline assignment: CDR1 MNHEY and CDR2 SVGAGI. The CDR3 contains 12 residues. The chain's CDR3 is CASSWTEYEQYF. As DNA, the CDR3 is TGTGCCAGCAGTTGGACTGAATACGAGCAGTACTTC.

This clonotype was picked up one time. V and J are TRBV20-1 and TRBJ2-3, with 7 nucleotides matching TRBD2. This CDR3 is 15 amino acids long. Losses at the gene ends were 3 bases for V and 0 bases for J; bases not matched to a gene: 6. Looked up from germline, CDR1 is DFQATT and CDR2 is SNEGSKA (reference sequence). CDR3 loop: CSASRLADSTDTQYF. CDR3 nucleotides: TGCAGTGCTAGTCGCCTAGCGGATAGCACAGATACGCAGTATTTT.

This clonotype was seen repeatedly, ten times or more. The J gene is TRBJ2-2, the V gene TRBV2; tentative D call: TRBD2 (5 bases). The V gene lost 6 bases and the J gene lost 0 bases, with 8 bases spanning the gap. The CDR3 sequence is 14 residues long. Looked up from germline, CDR1 is SNHLY and CDR2 is FYNNEI. This CDR3 reads CASSQRTNTGELFF. CDR3 DNA: TGTGCCAGCAGCCAGCGGACGAACACCGGGGAGCTGTTTTTT.

About this clonotype: Sequence at one end of the junction differs from germline and may be a read error. The chain uses TRBV11-2 and TRBJ2-7, with 8 bases matching TRBD2. Germline V gene sequence: CDR1 SGHAT, CDR2 FQNNGV. CDR3 length: 17 amino acids. The CDR3 here is CASSPPRGGAGSYEQYF. The DNA for the CDR3 is TGCGCCAGCAGCCCTCCCCGGGGGGGGGCCGGCTCCTACGAGCAGTACTTC.

This clonotype was counted at least ten times. The chain couples TRBV6-1 to TRBJ2-7; D ambiguous. Germline values: CDR1 MNHNS, CDR2 SASEGT. V was cut by 3 bases and J by 0 bases, with 6 bases left in between. This CDR3 contains 13 residues. The CDR3 DNA follows: TGTGCCAGCAGTGAGGTTCGCTCCTACGAGCAGTACTTC. Protein sequence: CASSEVRSYEQYF.

The gene calls are TRBV6-2 or TRBV6-3 and TRBJ2-1; possible D gene TRBD1, 5 bases. The V gene's germline CDR1 is MNHEY and CDR2 SVGEGT. V shed 0 bases and J shed 4 bases, with 16 bases lying between them. This CDR3 has 17 amino acids. CDR3 amino acids: CASSYSSTELGYNEQFF. Written as DNA, the CDR3 is TGTGCCAGCAGTTACTCCTCGACAGAGCTGGGGTACAATGAGCAGTTCTTC.

In its sample, this clonotype was seen many times. The gene calls are TRBV29-1 and TRBJ1-3; D perhaps matches TRBD1 (5 bases). Germline V gene lookup returns CDR1 SQVTM and CDR2 ANQGSEA. Trimming pared 0 bases from V and 9 bases from J, leaving 9 bases between. The CDR3 loop spans 12 amino acids. Here the CDR3 reads CSVEDRGGTIYF. CDR3 DNA sequence: TGCAGCGTTGAAGATCGCGGGGGCACCATATATTTT.

In this sample, this clonotype turned up many times. This rearrangement joins TRBV30 to TRBJ2-7; the match to TRBD2 covers 9 bases. The CDR3 is made up of 14 amino acids. Germline CDR1 GTSNPN, CDR2 SVGIG (reference sequence). The trim removed 5 bases at V and 3 bases at J, leaving 8 bases unmatched. The CDR3 reads CAWATGTSSYEQYF. The CDR3 nucleotides read TGTGCCTGGGCCACCGGGACTAGCAGCTACGAGCAGTACTTC.

This clonotype has a count of ten or more. The chain is built from TRBV7-3 and TRBJ2-5; D is ambiguous. Trimming left V 2 bases short and J 2 bases short, with 6 bases between. Germline lookup yields CDR1 SGHTA and CDR2 FQGTGA. This CDR3 has 13 amino acids. The CDR3 region is CASSLLKQETQYF. The CDR3 bases are TGTGCCAGCAGCTTACTTAAACAAGAGACCCAGTACTTC.

This clonotype was counted many times. J is TRBJ1-4 and V is TRBV20-1, with TRBD1 identical over 8 bases. The junction had 11 bases not matched to a gene; V was cut back by 1 base and J by 10 bases. Per the germline V gene, CDR1 is DFQATT and CDR2 is SNEGSKA (reference sequence). The CDR3 totals 15 residues. CDR3 protein: CSARGGDRTRGKLFF. The DNA for the CDR3 is TGCAGTGCTAGAGGGGGGGACAGGACAAGGGGAAAACTGTTTTTT.